The source of this T cell receptor beta chain is a study of T cell changes during pregnancy in multiple sclerosis (dated by TCRdb to the late 2010s). As for the study more broadly: Changes in the T cell repertoire over the course of pregnancy were examined in this study in women with multiple sclerosis.

The CDR3 has 17 amino acids, counting the end cysteine and phenylalanine. The retained sequence is limited to the CDR3, 51 bases, with the frame set at the first base. Unmatched junction bases come to 16, with V trimmed by 4 bases and J by 6 bases. The germline V gene encodes CDR1 SGHRS and CDR2 YFSETQ. Library generation was performed with the immunoSEQ multiplex PCR assay. TCRdb provides this immuneACCESS table in a form limited to in-frame rearrangements. Some clones are lacking; in checked studies, under half of them reflect an unresolved V gene, and why the rest are absent is not known. The sample yields roughly 48,000 clones; 94% were counted once. Around 0.47% of the sample is taken by the ten largest. As regards this clone: Its target antigen remains unknown. Per-base qualities were not stored, and no clone one base away is much larger.

Recombination linked TRBV5-1 to TRBJ1-2, and TRBD1 matches 9 of the central bases. Here the sequenced sample was CD4+ T cells from peripheral blood mononuclear cells, taken in the first trimester of pregnancy. The TCR sequence derives from a female donor with multiple sclerosis, enrolled in a pregnancy study. The nucleotide sequence reads as follows: TGCGCCAGCAGCAAACCGGGGGACAGGGTCTGGGGAGATGGCTACACCTTC. Its translation reads: CASSKPGDRVWGDGYTF.